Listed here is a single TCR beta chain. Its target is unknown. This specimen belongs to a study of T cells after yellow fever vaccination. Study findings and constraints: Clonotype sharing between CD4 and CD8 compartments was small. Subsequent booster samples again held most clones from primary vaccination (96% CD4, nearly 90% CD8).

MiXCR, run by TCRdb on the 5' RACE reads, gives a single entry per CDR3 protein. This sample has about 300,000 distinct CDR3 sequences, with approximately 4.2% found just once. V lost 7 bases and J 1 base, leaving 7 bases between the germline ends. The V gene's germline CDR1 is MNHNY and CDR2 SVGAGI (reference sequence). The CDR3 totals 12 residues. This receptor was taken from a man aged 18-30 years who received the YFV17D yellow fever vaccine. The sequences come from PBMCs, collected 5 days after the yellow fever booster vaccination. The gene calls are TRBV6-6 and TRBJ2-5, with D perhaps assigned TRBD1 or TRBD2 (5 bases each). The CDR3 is CASTGPQETQYF. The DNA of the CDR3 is TGTGCCAGCACGGGGCCCCAAGAGACCCAGTACTTC.